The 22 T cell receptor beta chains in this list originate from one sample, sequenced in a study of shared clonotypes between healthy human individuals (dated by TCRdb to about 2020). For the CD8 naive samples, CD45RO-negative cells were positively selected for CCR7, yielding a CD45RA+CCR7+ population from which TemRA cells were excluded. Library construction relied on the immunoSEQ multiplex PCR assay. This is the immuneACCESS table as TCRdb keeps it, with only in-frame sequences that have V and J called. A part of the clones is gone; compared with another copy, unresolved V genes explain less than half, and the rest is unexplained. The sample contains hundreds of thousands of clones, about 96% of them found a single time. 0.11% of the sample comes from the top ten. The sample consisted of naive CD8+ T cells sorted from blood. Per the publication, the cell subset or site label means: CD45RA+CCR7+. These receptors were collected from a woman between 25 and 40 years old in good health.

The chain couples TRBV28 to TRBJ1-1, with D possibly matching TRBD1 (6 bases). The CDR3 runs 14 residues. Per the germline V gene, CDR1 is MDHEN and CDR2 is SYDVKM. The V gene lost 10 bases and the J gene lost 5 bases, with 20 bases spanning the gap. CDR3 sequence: CATSLGRGFTEAFF. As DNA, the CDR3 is TGTGCCACCAGCTTGGGCAGGGGTTTTACTGAAGCTTTCTTT.

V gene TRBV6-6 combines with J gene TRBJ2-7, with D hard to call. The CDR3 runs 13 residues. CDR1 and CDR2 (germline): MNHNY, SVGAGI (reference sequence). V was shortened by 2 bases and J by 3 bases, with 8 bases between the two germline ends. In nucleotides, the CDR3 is TGTGCCAGCAGTTACGGACGCGTCTACGAGCAGTACTTC. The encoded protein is CASSYGRVYEQYF.

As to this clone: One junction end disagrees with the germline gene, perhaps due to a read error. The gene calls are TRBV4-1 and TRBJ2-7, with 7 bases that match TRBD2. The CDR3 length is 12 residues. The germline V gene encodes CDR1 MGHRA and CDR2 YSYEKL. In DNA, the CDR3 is TGCGCCAGCAGCCCCCCCCGGGGGGAAATTAACTTC. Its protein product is CASSPPRGEINF.

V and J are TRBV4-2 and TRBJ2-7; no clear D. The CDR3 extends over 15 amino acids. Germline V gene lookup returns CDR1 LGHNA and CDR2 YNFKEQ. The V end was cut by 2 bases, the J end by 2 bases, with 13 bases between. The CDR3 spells CASSQFMAVPYEQYF. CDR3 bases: TGTGCCAGCAGCCAATTTATGGCGGTACCCTACGAGCAGTACTTC.

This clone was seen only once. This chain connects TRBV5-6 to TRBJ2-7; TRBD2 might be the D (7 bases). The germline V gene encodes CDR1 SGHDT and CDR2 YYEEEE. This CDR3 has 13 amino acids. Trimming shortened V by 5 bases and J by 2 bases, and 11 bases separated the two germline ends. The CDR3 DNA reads TGTGCCAGCAGTGGGGAGGGGGCCTACGAGCAGTACTTC. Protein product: CASSGEGAYEQYF.

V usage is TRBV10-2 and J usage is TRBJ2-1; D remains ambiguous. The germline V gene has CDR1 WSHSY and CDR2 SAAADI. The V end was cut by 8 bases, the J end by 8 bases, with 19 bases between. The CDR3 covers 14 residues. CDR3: CASLGQVGIDEQFF. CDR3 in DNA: TGCGCCAGCCTAGGGCAGGTGGGCATAGATGAGCAGTTCTTC.

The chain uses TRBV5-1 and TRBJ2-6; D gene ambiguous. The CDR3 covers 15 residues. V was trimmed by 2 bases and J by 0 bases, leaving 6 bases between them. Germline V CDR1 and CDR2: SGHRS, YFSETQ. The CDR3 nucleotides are TGCGCCAGCAGCTTTTATATCTCTGGGGCCAACGTCCTGACTTTC. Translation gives CASSFYISGANVLTF.

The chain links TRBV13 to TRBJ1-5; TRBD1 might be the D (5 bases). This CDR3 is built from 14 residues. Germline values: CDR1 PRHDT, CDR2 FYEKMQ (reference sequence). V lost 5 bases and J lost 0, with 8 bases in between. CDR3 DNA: TGTGCCAGCAGCCGGGGGGATAGCAATCAGCCCCAGCATTTT. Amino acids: CASSRGDSNQPQHF. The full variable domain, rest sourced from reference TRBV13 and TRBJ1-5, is AAGVIQSPRHLIKEKRETATLKCYPIPRHDTVYWYQQGPGQDPQFLISFYEKMQSDKGSIPDRFSAQQFSDYHSELNMSSLELGDSALYFCASSRGDSNQPQHFGDGTRLSIL.

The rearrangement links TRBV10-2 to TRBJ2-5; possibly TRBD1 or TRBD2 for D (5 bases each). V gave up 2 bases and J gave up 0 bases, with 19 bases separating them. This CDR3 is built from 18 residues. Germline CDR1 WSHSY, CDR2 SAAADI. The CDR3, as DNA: TGCGCCAGCAGTGAGGGTTCAGGGCGAGCGGCGTACCAAGAGACCCAGTACTTC. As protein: CASSEGSGRAAYQETQYF.

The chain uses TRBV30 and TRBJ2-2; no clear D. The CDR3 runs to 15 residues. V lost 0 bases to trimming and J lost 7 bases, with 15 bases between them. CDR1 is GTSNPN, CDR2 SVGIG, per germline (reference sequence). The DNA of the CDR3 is TGTGCCTGGAGTGTAGAAGGGCTATGGGGCGGGGAGCTGTTTTTT. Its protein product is CAWSVEGLWGGELFF.

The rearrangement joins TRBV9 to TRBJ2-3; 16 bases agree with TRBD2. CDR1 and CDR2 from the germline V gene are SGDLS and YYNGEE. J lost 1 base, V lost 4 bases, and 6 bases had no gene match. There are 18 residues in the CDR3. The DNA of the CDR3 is TGTGCCAGCAGCCTGGGACTAGCGGGAGGGCCTGGCACAGATACGCAGTATTTT. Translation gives CASSLGLAGGPGTDTQYF.

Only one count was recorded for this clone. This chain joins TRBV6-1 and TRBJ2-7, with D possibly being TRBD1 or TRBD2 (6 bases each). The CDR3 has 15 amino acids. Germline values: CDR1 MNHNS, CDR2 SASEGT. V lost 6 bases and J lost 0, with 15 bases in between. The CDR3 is CASSPGATPSYEQYF. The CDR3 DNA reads TGTGCCAGCAGCCCGGGGGCTACCCCCTCCTACGAGCAGTACTTC.

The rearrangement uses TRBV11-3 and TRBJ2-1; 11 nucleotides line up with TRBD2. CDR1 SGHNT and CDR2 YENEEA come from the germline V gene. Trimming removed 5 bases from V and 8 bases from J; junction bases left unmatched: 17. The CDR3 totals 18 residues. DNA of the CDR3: TGTGCCAGCAGCCACGCGACTAGCGGGATTACCGTTGTTGATGAGCAGTTCTTC. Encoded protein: CASSHATSGITVVDEQFF.

The CDR3 sequence is CASEPGAGTTYEQYF. Written as DNA, the CDR3 is TGTGCCAGCGAGCCGGGTGCCGGGACTACCTACGAGCAGTACTTC. This sequence joins TRBV11-1 and TRBJ2-5, with 7 bases identical to TRBD2. Matching the DNA end better, TRBJ2-7 makes the J call doubtful. The CDR3 totals 15 residues. Germline CDR1 is SGHAT and CDR2 is FQDESV (reference sequence).

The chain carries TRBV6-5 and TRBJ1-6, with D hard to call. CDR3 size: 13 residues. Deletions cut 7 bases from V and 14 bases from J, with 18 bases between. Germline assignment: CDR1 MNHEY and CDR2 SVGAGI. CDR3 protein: CASTPNGGLALHF. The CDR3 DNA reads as TGTGCCAGCACTCCTAACGGCGGGCTGGCCCTCCACTTT.

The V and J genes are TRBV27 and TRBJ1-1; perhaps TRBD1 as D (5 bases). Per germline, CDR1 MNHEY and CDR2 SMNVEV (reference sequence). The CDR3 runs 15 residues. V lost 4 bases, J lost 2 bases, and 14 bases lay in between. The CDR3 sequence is CASSSGWGLNTEAFF. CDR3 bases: TGTGCCAGCAGTTCCGGGTGGGGACTCAACACTGAAGCTTTCTTT.

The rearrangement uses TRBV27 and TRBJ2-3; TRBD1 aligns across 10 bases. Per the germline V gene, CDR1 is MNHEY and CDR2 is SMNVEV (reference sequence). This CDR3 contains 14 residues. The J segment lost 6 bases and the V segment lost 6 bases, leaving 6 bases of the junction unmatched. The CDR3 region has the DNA TGTGCCAGCAGCCCGGGACAGGGGAAGGATACGCAGTATTTT. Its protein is CASSPGQGKDTQYF.

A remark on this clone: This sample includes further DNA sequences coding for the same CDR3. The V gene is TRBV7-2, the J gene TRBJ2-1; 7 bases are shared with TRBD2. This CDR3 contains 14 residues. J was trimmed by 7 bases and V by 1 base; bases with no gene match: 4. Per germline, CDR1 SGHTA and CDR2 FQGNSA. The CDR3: CASSLVTGGNEQFF. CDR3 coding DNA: TGTGCCAGCAGCTTAGTTACGGGAGGAAATGAGCAGTTCTTC.

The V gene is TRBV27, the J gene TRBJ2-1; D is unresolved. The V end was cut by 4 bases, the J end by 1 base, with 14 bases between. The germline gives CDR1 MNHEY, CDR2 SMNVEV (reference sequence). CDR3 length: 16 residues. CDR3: CASSSTGSLSYNEQFF. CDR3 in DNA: TGTGCCAGCAGTTCCACCGGGTCTCTATCCTACAATGAGCAGTTCTTC.

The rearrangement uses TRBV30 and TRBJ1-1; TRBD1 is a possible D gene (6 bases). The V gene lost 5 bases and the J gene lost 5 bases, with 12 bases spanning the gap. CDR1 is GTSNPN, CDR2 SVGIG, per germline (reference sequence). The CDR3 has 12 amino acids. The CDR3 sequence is CAWGPGETEAFF. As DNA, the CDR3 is TGTGCCTGGGGTCCAGGGGAAACTGAAGCTTTCTTT.

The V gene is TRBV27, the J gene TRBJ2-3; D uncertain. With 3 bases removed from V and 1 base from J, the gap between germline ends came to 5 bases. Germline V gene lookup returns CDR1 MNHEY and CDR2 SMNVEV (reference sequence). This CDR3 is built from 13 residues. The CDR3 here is CASSFQGTDTQYF. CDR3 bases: TGTGCCAGCAGTTTCCAGGGCACAGATACGCAGTATTTT.

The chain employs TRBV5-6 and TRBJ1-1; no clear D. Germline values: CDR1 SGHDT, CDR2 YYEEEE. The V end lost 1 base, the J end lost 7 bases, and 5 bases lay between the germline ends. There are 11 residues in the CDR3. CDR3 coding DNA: TGTGCCAGCAGCTTGCACAGTGAAGCTTTCTTT. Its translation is CASSLHSEAFF.